These T cell receptor beta chains were read from a single sample in a study of blood T cell repertoires in COVID-19. Sequencing was performed with immunoSEQ multiplex PCR; in TCRdb, only in-frame clones are kept and a portion is missing. The data show about 170,000 clones, over 70% seen once. The sequenced sample was peripheral blood. The receptors here all came from a woman in her 70s who had recovered from COVID-19. CDR3s include the opening cysteine and the closing phenylalanine or tryptophan. A D gene is named only where the DNA matches it firmly.

CDR3 protein: CASSPDRAGANVLTF
D gene: TRBD1
V gene: TRBV7-9

CDR3 protein: CASRPGTSGRETQYF
D gene: TRBD2
V gene: TRBV5-1

CDR3 protein: CAWSSGGSGANVLTF
D gene: NA
V gene: TRBV30

CDR3 protein: CASSPGLAEETQYF
D gene: TRBD2
V gene: TRBV5-1

CDR3 protein: CASSLLVSSGTYEQYF
D gene: TRBD2
V gene: TRBV5-4

CDR3 protein: CASSIVAGPSYEQYF
D gene: NA
V gene: TRBV19

CDR3 protein: CASRDTDSNEKLFF
D gene: NA
V gene: TRBV6-5

CDR3 protein: CASSFRDRGLGEAFF
D gene: TRBD1
V gene: TRBV28

CDR3 protein: CASSPGPQGGRTITYGYTF
D gene: TRBD1
V gene: TRBV7-2

CDR3 protein: CASSPASGGEETQYF
D gene: TRBD2
V gene: TRBV5-1

CDR3 protein: CASSLSAAYGYTF
D gene: NA
V gene: TRBV28

CDR3 protein: CASSPRQGNQPQHF
D gene: NA
V gene: TRBV4-1

CDR3 protein: CASSQAGRGLGAFF
D gene: NA
V gene: TRBV4-1

CDR3 protein: CASSQARGDESYNEQFF
D gene: TRBD2
V gene: TRBV4-1

CDR3 protein: CASSLQGGGAFF
D gene: NA
V gene: TRBV11-2

CDR3 protein: CASSLDGREGYNEQFF
D gene: TRBD2
V gene: TRBV11-2

CDR3 protein: CASRPGSSGGRSYEQYF
D gene: TRBD2
V gene: TRBV5-1

CDR3 protein: CASSPPGTRETQYF
D gene: TRBD2
V gene: TRBV18

CDR3 protein: CASRLADNEQFF
D gene: TRBD2
V gene: TRBV2

CDR3 protein: CATSRLGIAGAAGELFF
D gene: TRBD2
V gene: TRBV15

CDR3 protein: CASRMGPVEDF
D gene: NA
V gene: TRBV2

CDR3 protein: CAWRAGANTGELFF
D gene: NA
V gene: TRBV30

CDR3 protein: CASSYGLAGGGETQYF
D gene: TRBD2
V gene: TRBV6-2/TRBV6-3

CDR3 protein: CASSENHRETQYF
D gene: NA
V gene: TRBV2

CDR3 protein: CASSPRAGWGKETQYF
D gene: TRBD2
V gene: TRBV28

CDR3 protein: CASSSQGLDNEQFF
D gene: NA
V gene: TRBV5-1

CDR3 protein: CASSPVGGDEQYF
D gene: TRBD2
V gene: TRBV4-1

CDR3 protein: CASSQEGGGGTEAFF
D gene: NA
V gene: TRBV4-1

CDR3 protein: CATSRSGTEAYEQYF
D gene: TRBD1
V gene: TRBV15

CDR3 protein: CASSPPGSLYGYTF
D gene: NA
V gene: TRBV18

CDR3 protein: CASSLEGRAGGYTF
D gene: NA
V gene: TRBV7-2

CDR3 protein: CASRPLGFYGYTF
D gene: NA
V gene: TRBV6-5

CDR3 protein: CATVGGGQGATGELFF
D gene: TRBD1
V gene: TRBV15

CDR3 protein: CATSDYIRGRGETQYF
D gene: TRBD1
V gene: TRBV24-1

CDR3 protein: CASGRGSYGYTF
D gene: NA
V gene: TRBV6-5

CDR3 protein: CASTRQASSYEQYF
D gene: NA
V gene: TRBV19

CDR3 protein: CASSREGPSGDGYTF
D gene: NA
V gene: TRBV6-6

CDR3 protein: CANRDRESYGYTF
D gene: TRBD1
V gene: TRBV10-1

CDR3 protein: CASSPHTGETQYF
D gene: NA
V gene: TRBV9

CDR3 protein: CASSQGGLARETQYF
D gene: TRBD2
V gene: TRBV4-1

CDR3 protein: CASSPGQSYGYTF
D gene: NA
V gene: TRBV18

CDR3 protein: CASSPPGSGDEQYF
D gene: NA
V gene: TRBV5-1

CDR3 protein: CASSSGPRGDTETFF
D gene: TRBD1
V gene: TRBV7-2

CDR3 protein: CASSRPSTGIYEQYF
D gene: TRBD1
V gene: TRBV6-5

CDR3 protein: CASSQGRGAAYEQYF
D gene: TRBD2
V gene: TRBV7-2

CDR3 protein: CASSVNRGMGYTF
D gene: TRBD1
V gene: TRBV7-3

CDR3 protein: CASSSGLAGAGETQYF
D gene: TRBD2
V gene: TRBV5-4

CDR3 protein: CASSLYGRAYEQYF
D gene: NA
V gene: TRBV3-1/TRBV3-2

CDR3 protein: CASSLADQPQHF
D gene: NA
V gene: TRBV7-9

CDR3 protein: CASSETGGNVQYF
D gene: TRBD1
V gene: TRBV6-1

CDR3 protein: CASSEASGGSSYEQYF
D gene: TRBD2
V gene: TRBV2

CDR3 protein: CASSLQGTVYEQYF
D gene: NA
V gene: TRBV11-2

CDR3 protein: CASSAGLAGVGELFF
D gene: TRBD2
V gene: TRBV9

CDR3 protein: CASRGSGSYNEQFF
D gene: NA
V gene: TRBV5-1

CDR3 protein: CASSPRQGSEAFF
D gene: TRBD1
V gene: TRBV4-1

CDR3 protein: CASSEGLAGAHTDTQYF
D gene: TRBD2
V gene: TRBV2

CDR3 protein: CASSSQRTGLGTDTQYF
D gene: TRBD1
V gene: TRBV5-1